The clone carrying this TCR beta chain was recorded many times. The entry originates in a study of T cells in Graves' hyperthyroidism and ophthalmopathy. Study-wide background: Pretreatment peripheral blood was obtained at initial diagnosis.

Germline CDR1 is MNHNS and CDR2 is SASEGT. Trimming left V 4 bases short and J 3 bases short, with 22 bases between. This CDR3 region has 18 residues. RNA transcripts gave rise to amplified TCR beta CDR3 regions. Primed by the HTBI set, a first-round RT-PCR was run on the TCR CDR3. TCRdb re-analysed the multiplex PCR reads in MiXCR, keeping a single row per CDR3 protein. The table includes about 600,000 distinct CDR3 sequences, around 16% detected once. The receptor's source is a woman in her forties with Graves' ophthalmopathy. Material: blood. The chain uses TRBV6-1 and TRBJ1-5; tentative D call: TRBD1 (6 bases). CDR3 residues: CASSAARAKGQYNQPQHF. Here the CDR3 DNA reads TGTGCCAGCAGTGCGGCCCGTGCGAAAGGACAGTACAATCAGCCCCAGCATTTT.